This TCR beta chain was sequenced in a study of T cell changes during pregnancy in multiple sclerosis. Method: immunoSEQ multiplex PCR; TCRdb's copy keeps in-frame clones and lacks some. The data contain under 55,000 clones, 93% of them singletons. Between the trimmed V and J ends, which lost 5 bases and 7 bases, there was a span of 17 bases. The CDR3 has 15 residues. CDR1 is MGHRA and CDR2 is YSYEKL in the germline V gene. The J gene is TRBJ1-4, the V gene TRBV4-1; TRBD1 might be the D (6 bases). The receptor's source is a female donor with multiple sclerosis, enrolled in a pregnancy study. The specimen was peripheral blood, collected in the second trimester of pregnancy. The CDR3 protein is CASSYIWEGVEKLFF. Here the CDR3 DNA reads TGCGCCAGCAGCTATATCTGGGAGGGGGTTGAAAAACTGTTTTTT.